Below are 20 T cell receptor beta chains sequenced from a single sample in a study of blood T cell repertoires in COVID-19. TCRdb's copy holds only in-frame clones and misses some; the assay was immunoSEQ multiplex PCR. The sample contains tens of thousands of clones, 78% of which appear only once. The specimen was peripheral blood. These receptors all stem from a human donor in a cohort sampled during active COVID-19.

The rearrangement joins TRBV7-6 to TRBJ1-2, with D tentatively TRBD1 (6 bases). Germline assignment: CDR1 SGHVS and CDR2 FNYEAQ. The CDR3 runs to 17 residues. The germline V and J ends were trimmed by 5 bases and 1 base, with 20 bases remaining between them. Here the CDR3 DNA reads TGTGCCAGCAGCCCCTGGGGGGGATACAGGGATAACTATGGCTACACCTTC. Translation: CASSPWGGYRDNYGYTF.

Written as DNA, the CDR3 is TGTGCCAGCAGCCCTGGACAGGGTTACGGGGAGCTGTTTTTT. It translates to CASSPGQGYGELFF. The chain combines TRBV5-5 with TRBJ2-2; 8 bases align to TRBD1. The CDR3 totals 14 residues. Germline assignment: CDR1 SGHKS and CDR2 YYEKEE (reference sequence). Trimming cost V 4 bases and J 7 bases; bases outside gene matches: 6. The full variable domain, rest sourced from reference TRBV5-5 and TRBJ2-2, is DAGVTQSPTHLIKTRGQQVTLRCSPISGHKSVSWYQQVLGQGPQFIFQYYEKEERGRGNFPDRFSARQFPNYSSELNVNALLLGDSALYLCASSPGQGYGELFFGEGSRLTVL.

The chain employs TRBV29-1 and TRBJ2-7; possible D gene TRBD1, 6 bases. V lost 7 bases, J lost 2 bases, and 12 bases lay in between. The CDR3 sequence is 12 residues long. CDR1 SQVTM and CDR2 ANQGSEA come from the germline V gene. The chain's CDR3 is CSASGQPYEQYF. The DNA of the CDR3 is TGCAGCGCCTCTGGACAGCCCTACGAGCAGTACTTC.

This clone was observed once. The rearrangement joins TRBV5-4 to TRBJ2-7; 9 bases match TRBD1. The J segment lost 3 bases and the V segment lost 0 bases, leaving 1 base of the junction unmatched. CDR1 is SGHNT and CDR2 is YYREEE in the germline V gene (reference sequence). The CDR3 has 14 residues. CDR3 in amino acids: CASSLDRGHYEQYF. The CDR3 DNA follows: TGTGCCAGCAGCTTGGACAGGGGGCACTACGAGCAGTACTTC.

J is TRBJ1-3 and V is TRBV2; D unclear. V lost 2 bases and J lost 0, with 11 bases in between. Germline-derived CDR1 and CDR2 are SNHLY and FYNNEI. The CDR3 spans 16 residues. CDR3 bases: TGTGCCAGCAGTGAAAGTGAGGATTACTCTGGAAACACCATATATTTT. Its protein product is CASSESEDYSGNTIYF. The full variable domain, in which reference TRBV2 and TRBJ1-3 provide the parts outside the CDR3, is EPEVTQTPSHQVTQMGQEVILRCVPISNHLYFYWYRQILGQKVEFLVSFYNNEISEKSEIFDDQFSVERPDGSNFTLKIRSTKLEDSAMYFCASSESEDYSGNTIYFGEGSWLTVV.

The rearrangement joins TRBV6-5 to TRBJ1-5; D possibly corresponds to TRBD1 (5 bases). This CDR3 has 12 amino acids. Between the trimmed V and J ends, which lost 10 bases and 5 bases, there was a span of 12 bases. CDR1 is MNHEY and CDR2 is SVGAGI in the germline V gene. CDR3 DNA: TGTGCCACGGGACTCTCCCATCAGCCCCAGCATTTT. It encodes CATGLSHQPQHF.

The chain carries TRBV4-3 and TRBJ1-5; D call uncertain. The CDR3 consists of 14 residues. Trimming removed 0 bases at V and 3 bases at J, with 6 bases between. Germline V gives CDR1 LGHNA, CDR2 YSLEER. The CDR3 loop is CASSQDIPNQPQHF. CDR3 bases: TGCGCCAGCAGCCAAGATATTCCCAATCAGCCCCAGCATTTT.

The CDR3 sequence: CASSSQGAVYGYTF. In DNA, the CDR3 is TGTGCCAGCAGTTCACAGGGGGCGGTGTATGGCTACACCTTC. The chain carries TRBV25-1 and TRBJ1-2, with 9 bases matching TRBD1. The CDR3 contains 14 residues. Germline lookup yields CDR1 MGHDK and CDR2 SYGVNS. Trimming took 5 bases from V and 5 from J; bases not matched to a gene: 6.

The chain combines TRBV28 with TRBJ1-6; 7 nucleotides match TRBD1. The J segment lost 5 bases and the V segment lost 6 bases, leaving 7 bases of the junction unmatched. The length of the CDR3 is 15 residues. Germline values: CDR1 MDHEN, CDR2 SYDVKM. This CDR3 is CASSAGTANNSPLHF. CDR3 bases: TGTGCCAGCAGCGCAGGGACAGCGAATAATTCACCCCTCCACTTT. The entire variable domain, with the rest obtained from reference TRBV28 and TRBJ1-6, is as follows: DVKVTQSSRYLVKRTGEKVFLECVQDMDHENMFWYRQDPGLGLRLIYFSYDVKMKEKGDIPEGYSVSREKKERFSLILESASTNQTSMYLCASSAGTANNSPLHFGNGTRLTVT.

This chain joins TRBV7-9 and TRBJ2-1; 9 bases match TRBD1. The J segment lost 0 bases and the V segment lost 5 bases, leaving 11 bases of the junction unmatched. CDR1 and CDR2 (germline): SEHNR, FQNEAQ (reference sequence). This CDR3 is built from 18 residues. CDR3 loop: CASSRGQGQGSSYNEQFF. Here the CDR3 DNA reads TGTGCCAGCAGCCGGGGACAGGGCCAAGGAAGCTCCTACAATGAGCAGTTCTTC.

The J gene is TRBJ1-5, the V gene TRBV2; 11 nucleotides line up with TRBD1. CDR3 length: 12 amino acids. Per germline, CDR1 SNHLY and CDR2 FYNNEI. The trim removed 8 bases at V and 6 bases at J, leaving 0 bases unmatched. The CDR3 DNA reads TGTGCCAGCGGACAGGGGGCTCAGCCCCAGCATTTT. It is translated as CASGQGAQPQHF.

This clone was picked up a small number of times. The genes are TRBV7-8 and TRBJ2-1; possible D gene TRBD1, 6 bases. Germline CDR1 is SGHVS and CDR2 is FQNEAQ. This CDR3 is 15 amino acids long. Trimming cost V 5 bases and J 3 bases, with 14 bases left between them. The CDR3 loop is CASSLDRSGYNEQFF. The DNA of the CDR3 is TGTGCCAGCAGCCTAGACAGGTCAGGCTACAATGAGCAGTTCTTC.

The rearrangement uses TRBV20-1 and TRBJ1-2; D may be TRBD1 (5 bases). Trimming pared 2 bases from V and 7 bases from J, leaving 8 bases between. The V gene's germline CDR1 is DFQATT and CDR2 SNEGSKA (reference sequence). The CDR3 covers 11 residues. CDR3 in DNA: TGCAGTGCTAGAACCAGGGCTGGCTACACCTTC. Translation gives CSARTRAGYTF.

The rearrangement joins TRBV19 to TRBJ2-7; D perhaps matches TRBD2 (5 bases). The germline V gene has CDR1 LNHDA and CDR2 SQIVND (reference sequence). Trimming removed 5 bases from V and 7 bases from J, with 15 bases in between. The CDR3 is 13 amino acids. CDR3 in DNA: TGTGCCAGTAGTGAGACGATAAGAGGGGAGCAGTACTTC. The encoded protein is CASSETIRGEQYF.

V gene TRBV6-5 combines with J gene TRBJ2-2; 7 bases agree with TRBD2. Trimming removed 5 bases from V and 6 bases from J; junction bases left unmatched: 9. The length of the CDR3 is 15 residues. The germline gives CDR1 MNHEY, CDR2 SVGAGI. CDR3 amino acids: CASSIAVAGAGELFF. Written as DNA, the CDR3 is TGTGCCAGCAGTATAGCGGTGGCGGGGGCCGGGGAGCTGTTTTTT.

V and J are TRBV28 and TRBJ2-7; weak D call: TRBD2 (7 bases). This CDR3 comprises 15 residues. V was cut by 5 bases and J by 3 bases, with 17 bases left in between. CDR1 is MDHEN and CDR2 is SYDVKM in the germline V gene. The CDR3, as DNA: TGTGCCAGCAGTCCTACCGGACTAGGGGGCTACGAGCAGTACTTC. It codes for CASSPTGLGGYEQYF.

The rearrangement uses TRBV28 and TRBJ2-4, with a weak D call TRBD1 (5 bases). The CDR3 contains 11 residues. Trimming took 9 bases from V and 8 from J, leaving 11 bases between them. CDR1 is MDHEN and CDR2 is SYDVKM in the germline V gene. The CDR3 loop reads CASTDSYIQYF. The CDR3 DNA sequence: TGTGCCAGTACCGACAGCTACATTCAGTACTTC.

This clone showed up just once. The CDR3: CASNPTGQGKEQYF. Written as DNA, the CDR3 is TGTGCCAGCAACCCCACCGGACAGGGGAAGGAGCAGTACTTC. The chain uses TRBV28 and TRBJ2-7; 9 bases agree with TRBD1. V lost 7 bases, J lost 7 bases, and 11 bases stayed unmatched. The CDR3 has 14 residues. Germline values: CDR1 MDHEN, CDR2 SYDVKM. The full variable domain, completed using reference TRBV28 and TRBJ2-7, is DVKVTQSSRYLVKRTGEKVFLECVQDMDHENMFWYRQDPGLGLRLIYFSYDVKMKEKGDIPEGYSVSREKKERFSLILESASTNQTSMYLCASNPTGQGKEQYFGPGTRLTVT.

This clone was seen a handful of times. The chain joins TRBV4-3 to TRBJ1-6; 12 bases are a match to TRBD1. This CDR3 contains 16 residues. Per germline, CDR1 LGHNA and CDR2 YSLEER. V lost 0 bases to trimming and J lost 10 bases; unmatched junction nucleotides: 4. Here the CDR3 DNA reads TGCGCCAGCAGCCAAGATTTCGGGACAGGGGGCTCACCCCTCCACTTT. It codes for CASSQDFGTGGSPLHF.

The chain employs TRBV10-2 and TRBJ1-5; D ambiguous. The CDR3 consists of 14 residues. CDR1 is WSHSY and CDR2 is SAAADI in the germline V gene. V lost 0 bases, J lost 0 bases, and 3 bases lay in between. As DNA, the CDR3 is TGCGCCAGCAGTGAGTCCCATAGCAATCAGCCCCAGCATTTT. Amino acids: CASSESHSNQPQHF.